This entry describes one T cell receptor (beta chain). This sample is part of a study of CD8+ T cells in alopecia areata. Study-wide background: Treated patients were dosed with oral tofacitinib, taking 5 to 10 mg twice daily.

The authors extracted RNA and reverse transcribed it into cDNA as the sequencing template. Assay: immunoSEQ multiplex PCR; the TCRdb copy retains only in-frame clones and omits some. The sample gives hundreds of thousands of clones, around two thirds of which show up once; approximately 1.2% is in the top ten. J was trimmed by 1 base and V by 6 bases; bases with no gene match: 6. There are 15 residues in the CDR3. From germline, CDR1 is SGHRS and CDR2 YFSETQ. This receptor was obtained from a human donor with alopecia areata. V is TRBV5-1 and J is TRBJ2-5; 10 bases map to TRBD1. The sequencing here drew on CD4+ T cells sorted from blood, taken at week 0. The CDR3 sequence is CASTTGQGSQETQYF. CDR3 DNA sequence: TGCGCCAGCACCACGGGACAGGGGTCCCAAGAGACCCAGTACTTC. Using reference TRBV5-1 and TRBJ2-5 for the parts outside the CDR3, the full variable domain is KAGVTQTPRYLIKTRGQQVTLSCSPISGHRSVSWYQQTPGQGLQFLFEYFSETQRNKGNFPGRFSGRQFSNSRSEMNVSTLELGDSALYLCASTTGQGSQETQYFGPGTRLLVL.